This T cell receptor (beta chain) was captured by sequencing in a study of PD-L1 blockade in urothelial cancer. Study-wide context: When patients started atezolizumab in the mid-2010s, it was given at 1,200 mg intravenously every 3 weeks. Once treatment had started, blood was analyzed at 3 weeks (second dose) and again at 6 weeks.

The repertoire was sequenced with immunoSEQ multiplex PCR; TCRdb's copy has only in-frame clones and lacks some. The sample holds 17,000 or so clones, approximately 86% seen once. The study enrolled patients with locally advanced or metastatic urothelial carcinoma. The CDR3 is made up of 14 amino acids. Germline V CDR1 and CDR2: MNHNY, SVGAGI (reference sequence). The V and J ends lost 7 bases and 1 base respectively, with 12 bases between them. This TCR came from a man aged 45-65 years with urothelial cancer. J is TRBJ2-3 and V is TRBV6-6; D unresolved. The sequencing here drew on PBMCs, taken around atezolizumab (anti-PD-L1) treatment. CDR3 sequence reads: CASTIKLRTDTQYF. CDR3 nucleotides: TGTGCCAGCACCATTAAGCTTCGCACAGATACGCAGTATTTT.